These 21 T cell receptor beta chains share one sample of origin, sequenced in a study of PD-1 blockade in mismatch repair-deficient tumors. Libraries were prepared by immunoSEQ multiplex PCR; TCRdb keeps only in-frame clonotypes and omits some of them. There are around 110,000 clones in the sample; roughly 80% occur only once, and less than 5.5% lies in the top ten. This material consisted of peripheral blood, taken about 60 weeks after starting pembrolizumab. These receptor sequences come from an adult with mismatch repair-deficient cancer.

The CDR3 sequence is CAGPGSYEQYF. The CDR3 nucleotides read TGTGCCGGCCCTGGGTCCTACGAGCAGTACTTC. The J gene is TRBJ2-7, the V gene TRBV9; D is unresolved. Trimming pared 10 bases from V and 1 base from J, leaving 9 bases between. Looked up from germline, CDR1 is SGDLS and CDR2 is YYNGEE. The CDR3 is made up of 11 amino acids.

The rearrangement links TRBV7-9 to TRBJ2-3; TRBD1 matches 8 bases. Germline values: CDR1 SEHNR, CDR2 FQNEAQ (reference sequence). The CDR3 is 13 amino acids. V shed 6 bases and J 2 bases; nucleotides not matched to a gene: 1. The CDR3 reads CASRDRDTDTQYF. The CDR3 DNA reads TGTGCCAGCAGGGACAGGGACACAGATACGCAGTATTTT.

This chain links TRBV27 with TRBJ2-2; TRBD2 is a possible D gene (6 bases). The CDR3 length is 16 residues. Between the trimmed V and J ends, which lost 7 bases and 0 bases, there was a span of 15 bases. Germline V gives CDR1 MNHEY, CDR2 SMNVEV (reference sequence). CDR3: CASTLRASANTGELFF. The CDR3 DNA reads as TGTGCCAGCACGCTTCGGGCTAGCGCGAACACCGGGGAGCTGTTTTTT.

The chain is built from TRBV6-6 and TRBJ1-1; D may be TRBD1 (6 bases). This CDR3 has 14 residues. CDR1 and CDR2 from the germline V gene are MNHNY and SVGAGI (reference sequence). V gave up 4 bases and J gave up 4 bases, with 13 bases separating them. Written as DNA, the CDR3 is TGTGCCAGCAGTTTCCGACAGGAGGGCACTGAAGCTTTCTTT. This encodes CASSFRQEGTEAFF.

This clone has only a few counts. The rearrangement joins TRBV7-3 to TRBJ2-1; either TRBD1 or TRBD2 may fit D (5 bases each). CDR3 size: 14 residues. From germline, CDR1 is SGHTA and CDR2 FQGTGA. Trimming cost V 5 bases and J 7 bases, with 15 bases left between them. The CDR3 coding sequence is TGTGCCAGCAGCCCGGGGACCGCAGGGAATGAGCAGTTCTTC. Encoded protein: CASSPGTAGNEQFF. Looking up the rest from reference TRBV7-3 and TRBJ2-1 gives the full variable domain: GAGVSQTPSNKVTEKGKYVELRCDPISGHTALYWYRQSLGQGPEFLIYFQGTGAADDSGLPNDRFFAVRPEGSVSTLKIQRTERGDSAVYLCASSPGTAGNEQFFGPGTRLTVL.

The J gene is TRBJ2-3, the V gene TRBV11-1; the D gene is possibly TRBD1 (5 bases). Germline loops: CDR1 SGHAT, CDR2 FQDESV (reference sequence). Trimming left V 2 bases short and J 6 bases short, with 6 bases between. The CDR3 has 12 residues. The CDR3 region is CASSLNRDTQYF. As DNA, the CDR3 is TGTGCCAGCAGCTTAAACAGGGATACGCAGTATTTT. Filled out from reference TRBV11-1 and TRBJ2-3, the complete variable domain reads EAEVAQSPRYKITEKSQAVAFWCDPISGHATLYWYRQILGQGPELLVQFQDESVVDDSQLPKDRFSAERLKGVDSTLKIQPAELGDSAMYLCASSLNRDTQYFGPGTRLTVL.

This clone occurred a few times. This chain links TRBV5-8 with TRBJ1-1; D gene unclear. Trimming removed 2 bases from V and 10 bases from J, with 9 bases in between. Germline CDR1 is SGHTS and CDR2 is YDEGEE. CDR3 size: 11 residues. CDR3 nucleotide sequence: TGTGCCAGCAGCTTTATTCTAGGAGCTTTCTTT. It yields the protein CASSFILGAFF.

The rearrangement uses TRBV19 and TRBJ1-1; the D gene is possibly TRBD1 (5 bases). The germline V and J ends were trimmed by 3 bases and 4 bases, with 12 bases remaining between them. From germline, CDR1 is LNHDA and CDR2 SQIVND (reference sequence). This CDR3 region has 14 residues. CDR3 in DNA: TGTGCCAGTAGTATTCGGGGTGGGGGCACTGAAGCTTTCTTT. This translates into CASSIRGGGTEAFF.

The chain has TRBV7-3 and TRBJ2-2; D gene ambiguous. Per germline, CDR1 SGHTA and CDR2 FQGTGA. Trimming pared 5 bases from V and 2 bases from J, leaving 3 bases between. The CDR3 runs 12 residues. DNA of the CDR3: TGTGCCAGCAGCCCTAACACCGGGGAGCTGTTTTTT. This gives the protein CASSPNTGELFF.

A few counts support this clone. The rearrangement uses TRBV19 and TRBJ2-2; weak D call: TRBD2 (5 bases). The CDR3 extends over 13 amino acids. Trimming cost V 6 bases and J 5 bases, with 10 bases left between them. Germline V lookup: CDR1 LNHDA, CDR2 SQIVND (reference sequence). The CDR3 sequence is CASREGGTGELFF. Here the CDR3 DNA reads TGTGCCAGTAGAGAAGGAGGAACCGGGGAGCTGTTTTTT. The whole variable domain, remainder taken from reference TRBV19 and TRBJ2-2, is DGGITQSPKYLFRKEGQNVTLSCEQNLNHDAMYWYRQDPGQGLRLIYYSQIVNDFQKGDIAEGYSVSREKKESFPLTVTSAQKNPTAFYLCASREGGTGELFFGEGSRLTVL.

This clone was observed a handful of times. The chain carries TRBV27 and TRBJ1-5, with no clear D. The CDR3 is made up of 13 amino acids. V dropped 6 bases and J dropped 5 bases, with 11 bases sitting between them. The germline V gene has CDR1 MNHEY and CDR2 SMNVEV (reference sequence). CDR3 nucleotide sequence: TGTGCCAGCAGGCTTAACCAGGATCAGCCCCAGCATTTT. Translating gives CASRLNQDQPQHF.

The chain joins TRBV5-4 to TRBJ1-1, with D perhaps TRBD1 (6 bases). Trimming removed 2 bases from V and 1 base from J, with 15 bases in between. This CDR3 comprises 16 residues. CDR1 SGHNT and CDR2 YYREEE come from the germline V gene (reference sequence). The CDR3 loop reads CASSFQAGGGNTEAFF. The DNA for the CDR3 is TGTGCCAGCAGCTTCCAGGCCGGGGGCGGGAACACTGAAGCTTTCTTT.

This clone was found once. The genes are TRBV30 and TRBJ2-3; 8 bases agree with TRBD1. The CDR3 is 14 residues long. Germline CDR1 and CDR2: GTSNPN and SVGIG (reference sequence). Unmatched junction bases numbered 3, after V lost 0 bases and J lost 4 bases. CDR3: CAWSVAGGADTQYF. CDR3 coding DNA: TGTGCCTGGAGTGTCGCAGGGGGCGCAGATACGCAGTATTTT.

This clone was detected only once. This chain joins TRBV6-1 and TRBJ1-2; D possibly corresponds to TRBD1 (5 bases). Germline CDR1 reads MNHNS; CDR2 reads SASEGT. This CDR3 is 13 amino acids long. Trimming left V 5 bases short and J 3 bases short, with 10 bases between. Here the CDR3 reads CASSLTEDYGYTF. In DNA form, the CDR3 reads TGTGCCAGCAGTTTGACAGAGGACTATGGCTACACCTTC.

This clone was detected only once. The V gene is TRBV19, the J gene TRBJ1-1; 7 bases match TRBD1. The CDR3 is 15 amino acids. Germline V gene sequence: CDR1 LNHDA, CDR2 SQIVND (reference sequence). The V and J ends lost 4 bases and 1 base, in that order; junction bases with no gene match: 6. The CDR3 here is CASSTRDSGNTEAFF. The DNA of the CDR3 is TGTGCCAGTAGTACCAGGGACAGTGGGAACACTGAAGCTTTCTTT.

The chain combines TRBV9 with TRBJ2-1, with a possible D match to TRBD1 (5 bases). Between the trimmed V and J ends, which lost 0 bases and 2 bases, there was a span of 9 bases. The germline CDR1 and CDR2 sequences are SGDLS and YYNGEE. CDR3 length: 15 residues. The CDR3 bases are TGTGCCAGCAGCGTAGGGGGCGGAGCCTACAATGAGCAGTTCTTC. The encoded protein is CASSVGGGAYNEQFF.

The CDR3 protein is CAWAGTSGGKLFF. The CDR3 DNA follows: TGTGCCTGGGCGGGCACTTCGGGTGGAAAACTGTTTTTT. The V call is TRBV30, the J call TRBJ1-4; D remains ambiguous. Germline CDR1 and CDR2: GTSNPN and SVGIG (reference sequence). The CDR3 has 13 amino acids. V dropped 5 bases and J dropped 10 bases, with 17 bases sitting between them.

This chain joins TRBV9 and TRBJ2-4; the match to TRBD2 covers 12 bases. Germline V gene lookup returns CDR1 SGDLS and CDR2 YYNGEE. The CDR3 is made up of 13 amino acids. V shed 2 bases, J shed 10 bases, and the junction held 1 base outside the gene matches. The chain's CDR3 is CASSVLAGGIQYF. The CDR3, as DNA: TGTGCCAGCAGCGTCCTAGCGGGAGGGATTCAGTACTTC.

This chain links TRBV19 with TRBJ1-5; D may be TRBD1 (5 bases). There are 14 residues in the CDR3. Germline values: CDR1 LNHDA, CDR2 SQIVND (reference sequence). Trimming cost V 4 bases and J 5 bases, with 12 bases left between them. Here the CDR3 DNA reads TGTGCCAGTAGTAGCAGGGTTTCGCATCAGCCCCAGCATTTT. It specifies CASSSRVSHQPQHF.

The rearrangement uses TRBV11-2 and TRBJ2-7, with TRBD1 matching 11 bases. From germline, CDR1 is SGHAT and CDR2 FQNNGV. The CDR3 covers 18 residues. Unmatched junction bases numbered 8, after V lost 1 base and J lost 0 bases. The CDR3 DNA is TGTGCCAGCAGCTTAGGTCCGGACAGGGGGCTTCTCTCCTACGAGCAGTACTTC. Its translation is CASSLGPDRGLLSYEQYF.

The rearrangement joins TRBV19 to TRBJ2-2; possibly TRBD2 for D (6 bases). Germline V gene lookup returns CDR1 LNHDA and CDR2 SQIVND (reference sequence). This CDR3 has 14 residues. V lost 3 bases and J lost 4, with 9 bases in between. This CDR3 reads CASSIIGGTGELFF. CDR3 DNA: TGTGCCAGTAGTATCATCGGGGGCACCGGGGAGCTGTTTTTT.